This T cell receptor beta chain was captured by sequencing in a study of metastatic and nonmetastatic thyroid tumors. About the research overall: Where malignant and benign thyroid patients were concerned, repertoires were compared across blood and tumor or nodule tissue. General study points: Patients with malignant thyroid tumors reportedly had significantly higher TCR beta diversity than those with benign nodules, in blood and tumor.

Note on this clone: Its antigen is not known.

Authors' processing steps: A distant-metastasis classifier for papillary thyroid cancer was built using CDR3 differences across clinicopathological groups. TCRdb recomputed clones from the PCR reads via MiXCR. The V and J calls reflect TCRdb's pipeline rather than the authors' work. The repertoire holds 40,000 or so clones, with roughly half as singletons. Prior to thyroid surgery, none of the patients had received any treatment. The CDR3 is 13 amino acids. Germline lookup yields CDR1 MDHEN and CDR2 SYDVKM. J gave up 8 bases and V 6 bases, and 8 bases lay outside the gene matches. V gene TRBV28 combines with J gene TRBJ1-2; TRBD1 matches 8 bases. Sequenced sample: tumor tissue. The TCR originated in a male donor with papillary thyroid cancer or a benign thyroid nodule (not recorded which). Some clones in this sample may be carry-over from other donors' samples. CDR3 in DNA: TGTGCCAGCAGGGACAGGGTTAGGACCGGCTACACCTTC. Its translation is CASRDRVRTGYTF.